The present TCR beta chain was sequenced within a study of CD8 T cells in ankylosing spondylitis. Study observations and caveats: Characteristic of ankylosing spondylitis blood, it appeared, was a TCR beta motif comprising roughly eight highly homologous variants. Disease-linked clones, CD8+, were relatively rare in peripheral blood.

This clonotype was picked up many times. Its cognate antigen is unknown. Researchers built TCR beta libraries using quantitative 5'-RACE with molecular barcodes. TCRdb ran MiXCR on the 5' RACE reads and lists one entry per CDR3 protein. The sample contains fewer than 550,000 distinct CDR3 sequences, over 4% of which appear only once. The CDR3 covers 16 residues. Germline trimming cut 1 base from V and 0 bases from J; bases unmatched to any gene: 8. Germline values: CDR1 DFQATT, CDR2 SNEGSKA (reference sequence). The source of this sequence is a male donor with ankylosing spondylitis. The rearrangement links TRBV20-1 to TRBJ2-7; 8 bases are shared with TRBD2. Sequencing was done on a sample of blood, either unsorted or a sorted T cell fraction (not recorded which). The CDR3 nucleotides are TGCAGTGCTAGAGGTACTAGCGGAACGAGCTCCTACGAGCAGTACTTC. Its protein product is CSARGTSGTSSYEQYF.